What follows describes a single T cell receptor beta chain. Its antigen is not identified. Researchers used genomic DNA as the template to profile TCR beta VDJ and CDR3. MiXCR was run by TCRdb on the reads, yielding one entry per CDR3 protein. In the table there are hundreds of thousands of distinct CDR3 sequences, around 30% of which are singletons. Germline CDR1 reads SEHNR; CDR2 reads FQNEAQ (reference sequence). This CDR3 region has 15 residues. Trimming removed 3 bases at V and 0 bases at J, with 9 bases between. Sequencing was done on patients that had shown CD8+CD57+ cell expansion by flow cytometry. Diagnosis of severe acquired aplastic anemia applied to all patients. The source of the sample is a study of CD8+CD57+ T cells in acquired aplastic anemia. As for the study in general: Mean yield of DNA from sorted CD4+ and CD8+ cells was approximately 3 ug.

Findings of the study overall: Simpson's diversity of CD8+ cells was not significantly different in patients compared with controls. Patients and controls turned out to have twenty-nine CD8+ CDR3 sequences in common.

The chain joins TRBV7-9 to TRBJ1-3; D gene unclear. The origin of this receptor is a human donor with aplastic anemia. Sequencing was performed on sorted CD4+, CD8+, or CD8+CD57+ T cells (not recorded which) from PBMCs. CDR3: CASSFKSDSGNTIYF. CDR3 DNA sequence: TGTGCCAGCAGCTTTAAATCAGACTCTGGAAACACCATATATTTT.